This T cell receptor (beta chain) originates from a study of T cells after yellow fever vaccination. In the study overall: It was SMART-Seq v4 Ultra Low Input that prepared the fractions with low cell numbers.

TCRdb independently ran MiXCR on the 5' RACE reads; one entry per CDR3 protein. The sample includes 60,000 to 85,000 distinct CDR3 sequences, roughly 7.4% seen only once; the top ten take roughly 35%. This clonotype occurred many times. Its antigen remains unidentified. The study, taken as a whole, reports: Just a small share of clonotypes turned up in the CD4 compartment as well as the CD8 compartment.

The germline V and J ends were trimmed by 5 bases and 0 bases, with 14 bases remaining between them. The V gene's germline CDR1 is MNHEY and CDR2 SVGEGT. This CDR3 region has 16 residues. Sequencing used CD8+ T cells sorted from PBMCs, obtained around 5 days after the first yellow fever vaccination. This TCR was recovered from a man between 18 and 35 years old who received the YFV17D yellow fever vaccine. V gene TRBV6-2 or TRBV6-3 combines with J gene TRBJ2-1; D not resolved. The CDR3 nucleotides are TGTGCCAGCAGTCAACTGCGATTAAGCTCCTACAATGAGCAGTTCTTC. Amino acid sequence: CASSQLRLSSYNEQFF.